A selection of T cell receptor beta chains follows, all from one sample in a study of T cell responses to AZD1222 COVID-19 vaccine. Clones were read by immunoSEQ multiplex PCR, and TCRdb kept only the in-frame ones, dropping some. The sample carries 130,000 to 150,000 clones, around nine tenths recorded once. This sample comprised peripheral blood, obtained on day 0 of AZD1222 vaccination. These receptors all come from an adult in good health. CDR3s include the opening cysteine and the closing phenylalanine or tryptophan. The order of the fields is V gene, D gene, J gene, CDR3 length, clone size, CDR3 DNA, CDR3 protein. D genes are given only for firm matches. Clone size, where shown, is once, few, many, or a class for clones that have expanded.

TRBV5-1	.	TRBJ1-6	16	.	TGCGCCAGCAGCCCGTCACCCGAGACCAGGGATTCACCCCTCCACTTT	CASSPSPETRDSPLHF
TRBV18	.	TRBJ2-2	18	.	TGTGCCAGCTCACCATATAACGCCTGGAGCGCCCGCACCGGGGAGCTGTTTTTT	CASSPYNAWSARTGELFF
TRBV5-1	.	TRBJ2-2	17	.	TGCGCCAGCAGCTTGATGTCTGGAGCGGCGAACACCGGGGAGCTGTTTTTT	CASSLMSGAANTGELFF
TRBV7-9	.	TRBJ2-5	15	few	TGTGCCAGCAGCTTAGACAGGGTCCGAACAGAGACCCAGTACTTC	CASSLDRVRTETQYF
TRBV27	.	TRBJ2-1	18	.	TGTGCCAGCAGTTTAGCTGCGCCCGGCCACCATAACGGCAATGAGCAGTTCTTC	CASSLAAPGHHNGNEQFF
TRBV27	.	TRBJ1-1	13	.	TGTGCCAGCAGTTTAACAGTAAACACTGAAGCTTTCTTT	CASSLTVNTEAFF
TRBV9	TRBD2	TRBJ2-7	18	.	TGTGCCAGCAGCGTAGATCCGGCCGCGGGAGCCCCTCTGGGAAAGCAGTACTTC	CASSVDPAAGAPLGKQYF
TRBV12-3/TRBV12-4	.	TRBJ2-4	12	.	TGTGCCAGCAGTTCCCGGACTTCCATTCAGTACTTC	CASSSRTSIQYF
TRBV30	.	TRBJ1-6	16	.	TGTGCCTGGAGCGGGGGGGGTGTGGGAATTAATTCACCCCTCCACTTT	CAWSGGGVGINSPLHF
TRBV7-8	.	TRBJ1-1	12	.	TGTGCCAGCAGCTTAGAGAAGACTGAAGCTTTCTTT	CASSLEKTEAFF
TRBV7-2	TRBD1	TRBJ1-1	16	.	TGTGCCAGCAGCTTAGTAAGGGCAGGGGGCTACACTGAAGCTTTCTTT	CASSLVRAGGYTEAFF
TRBV9	.	TRBJ2-3	15	.	TGTGCCAGCAGCGTAAGGAGGGAGATATGGGATACGCAGTATTTT	CASSVRREIWDTQYF
TRBV30	.	TRBJ1-6	14	.	TGTGCCTGGGGGAGCCCTCAATATAATTCACCCCTCCACTTT	CAWGSPQYNSPLHF
TRBV10-3	.	TRBJ1-5	16	.	TGTGCCATCAGTGAGTCGATCTTAGGGAGCAATCAGCCCCAGCATTTT	CAISESILGSNQPQHF
TRBV28	TRBD1	TRBJ2-2	15	.	TGTGCCAGCAGTCGGGGACAGGGTACCACCGGGGAGCTGTTTTTT	CASSRGQGTTGELFF
TRBV6-1	.	TRBJ1-5	13	.	TGTGCCAGCAGTGAAGGGAGGGGTCAGCCCCAGCATTTT	CASSEGRGQPQHF
TRBV5-1	.	TRBJ2-2	16	.	TGCGCCAGCAGCTTGTTCGGCGCTACGAACACCGGGGAGCTGTTTTTT	CASSLFGATNTGELFF
TRBV18	TRBD1	TRBJ2-7	14	.	TGTGCCAGCTTTCGGGACAGAAGCTCCTACGAGCAGTACTTC	CASFRDRSSYEQYF
TRBV11-2	TRBD1	TRBJ1-5	15	few	TGTGCCAGCAGCTTAGATACAGGGGGCAATCAGCCCCAGCATTTT	CASSLDTGGNQPQHF
TRBV5-1	TRBD1	TRBJ1-1	13	.	TGCGCCAGCAGCCAGACAGGGGACACTGAAGCTTTCTTT	CASSQTGDTEAFF
TRBV11-2	.	TRBJ2-3	14	.	TGTGCCAGCAGCTTAGGGGGCAACACAGATACGCAGTATTTT	CASSLGGNTDTQYF
TRBV12-3/TRBV12-4	.	TRBJ2-3	12	.	TGTGCCAGCACTACCCCCAGGGGGGCGCAGTATTTT	CASTTPRGAQYF
TRBV6-6	.	TRBJ1-1	15	.	TGTGCCAGCAGTTACTCCGGAGCTTTGAACACTGAAGCTTTCTTT	CASSYSGALNTEAFF
TRBV28	.	TRBJ2-3	14	.	TGTGCCAGCAGGGGGAAAAAGGAAACAGATACGCAGTATTTT	CASRGKKETDTQYF
TRBV24-1	TRBD1	TRBJ2-5	14	.	TGTGCCACCAGTGACGGGACAGCACAAGAGACCCAGTACTTC	CATSDGTAQETQYF
TRBV28	TRBD1	TRBJ2-1	18	.	TGTGCCAGCAGTCGACGGACAGGCCTGAGGAGGCGTTACAATGAGCAGTTCTTC	CASSRRTGLRRRYNEQFF
TRBV6-5	.	TRBJ1-1	13	.	TGTGCCAGCAGGCCCTTTGTTAGTACTGAAGCTTTCTTT	CASRPFVSTEAFF
TRBV9	TRBD2	TRBJ2-3	16	.	TGTGCCAGCAGCCCCCTGGGCGGGAGGCGCACAGATACGCAGTATTTT	CASSPLGGRRTDTQYF
TRBV2	TRBD2	TRBJ2-3	15	.	TGTGCCAGCGGAGGGACTAGCGGGAGGACAGATACGCAGTATTTT	CASGGTSGRTDTQYF
TRBV9	.	TRBJ2-7	14	.	TGTGCCAGCAGCGTAGAACCGACGTCCTACGAGCAGTACTTC	CASSVEPTSYEQYF
TRBV4-1	.	TRBJ1-1	16	.	TGCGCCAGCAGCCAAGAGAAAGGGGCTATGAACACTGAAGCTTTCTTT	CASSQEKGAMNTEAFF
TRBV11-3	TRBD1	TRBJ1-1	15	.	TGTGCCAGCAGCAAAGGGGGCCTAAGGGACACTGAAGCTTTCTTT	CASSKGGLRDTEAFF
TRBV7-9	.	TRBJ1-6	13	once	TGTGCCAGCAGCCGGGAGGAAGATTCACCCCTCCACTTT	CASSREEDSPLHF
TRBV5-4	TRBD1	TRBJ1-1	14	.	TGTGCCAGCAGCTTGACAGGGGGCGGCACTGAAGCTTTCTTT	CASSLTGGGTEAFF
TRBV18	.	TRBJ1-2	16	.	TGTGCCAGCTCACCCCAGGACAGTCGGCCGGACTATGGCTACACCTTC	CASSPQDSRPDYGYTF
TRBV6-4	TRBD2	TRBJ2-7	16	.	TGTGCCAGCAGTGGCCATAGCGGGAGTAGGGACTACGAGCAGTACTTC	CASSGHSGSRDYEQYF
TRBV5-5	.	TRBJ1-6	12	.	TGTGCCAGCAGCTTGGTGAGAGGAACCCTCCACTTT	CASSLVRGTLHF
TRBV18	.	TRBJ2-1	12	.	TGTGCCAGCTCACCGGGCCCGAATGAGCAGTTCTTC	CASSPGPNEQFF
TRBV30	.	TRBJ2-7	15	.	TGTGCCTGGGGGGCGAGGGGGTTTAAAGCCTACGAGCAGTACTTC	CAWGARGFKAYEQYF
TRBV27	TRBD1	TRBJ1-1	17	few	TGTGCCAGCAGTTCAGATATAAGACAGGGTTTGAACACTGAAGCTTTCTTT	CASSSDIRQGLNTEAFF
TRBV6-1	.	TRBJ2-2	17	.	TGTGCCAGCAGTGACGAGGACAGCCTAATCGCGACCGGGGAGCTGTTTTTT	CASSDEDSLIATGELFF
TRBV30	TRBD2	TRBJ2-5	14	.	TGTGCCTGGAGCTCGGGACTAGCGGGAGAGACCCAGTACTTC	CAWSSGLAGETQYF
TRBV6-5	TRBD1	TRBJ2-3	14	.	TGTGCCAGCAGTTCCCAACAGGGGGTAGGCACGCAGTATTTT	CASSSQQGVGTQYF
TRBV9	.	TRBJ1-2	12	.	TGTGCCAGCAGCGTAGGCACCTATGGCTACACCTTC	CASSVGTYGYTF
TRBV10-3	.	TRBJ1-4	13	.	TGTGCCATCAGGGGGGACACGGTTGAAAAACTGTTTTTT	CAIRGDTVEKLFF
TRBV27	.	TRBJ2-1	15	once	TGTGCCAGCAGGGACCTCAGGGGTATTACAATGGAGCAGTTCTTC	CASRDLRGITMEQFF